The 11 T cell receptor beta chains below were found in one sample sequenced in a study of CD8 T cells in ankylosing spondylitis. MiXCR was run by TCRdb on the 5' RACE reads, yielding one entry per CDR3 protein. The sample lists approximately 45,000 distinct CDR3 sequences; roughly 9.6% were seen once. The sequenced sample was blood, either unsorted or a sorted T cell fraction (not recorded which). The receptors derive from a male donor with ankylosing spondylitis or in good health (not recorded which).

This clonotype was counted only a few times. The rearrangement uses TRBV7-2 and TRBJ2-1; 13 bases agree with TRBD2. The CDR3 is made up of 16 amino acids. Germline CDR1 and CDR2: SGHTA and FQGNSA. V lost 6 bases to trimming and J lost 3 bases; unmatched junction nucleotides: 5. The CDR3, as DNA: TGTGCCAGCAGATCCGGGACTAGCGGGGACTACAATGAGCAGTTCTTC. Amino acids: CASRSGTSGDYNEQFF.

This clonotype was detected many times. The chain employs TRBV5-6 and TRBJ1-2; unclear D gene. This CDR3 is 15 amino acids long. V lost 0 bases, J lost 4 bases, and 13 bases lay in between. Germline CDR1 is SGHDT and CDR2 is YYEEEE. The CDR3 loop is CASSLVSGPPYGYTF. DNA for the CDR3: TGTGCCAGCAGCTTGGTGTCAGGACCCCCCTATGGCTACACCTTC.

J is TRBJ2-7 and V is TRBV19; D possibly corresponds to TRBD2 (5 bases). The germline V gene encodes CDR1 LNHDA and CDR2 SQIVND (reference sequence). CDR3 length: 14 residues. V gave up 2 bases and J gave up 5 bases, with 13 bases separating them. Here the CDR3 reads CASSIRGNDHEQYF. CDR3 coding DNA: TGTGCCAGTAGTATACGAGGGAACGACCACGAGCAGTACTTC. Combining the CDR3 with reference TRBV19 and TRBJ2-7 gives the whole variable domain DGGITQSPKYLFRKEGQNVTLSCEQNLNHDAMYWYRQDPGQGLRLIYYSQIVNDFQKGDIAEGYSVSREKKESFPLTVTSAQKNPTAFYLCASSIRGNDHEQYFGPGTRLTVT.

In its sample, this clonotype was seen many times. V gene TRBV19 combines with J gene TRBJ2-3; 9 bases agree with TRBD2. Trimming took 5 bases from V and 2 from J; bases not matched to a gene: 17. CDR3 length: 19 residues. In germline, CDR1 is LNHDA, CDR2 SQIVND (reference sequence). The DNA of the CDR3 is TGTGCCAGTAGTTCAGCCGGGACTAGCTGGGTTGGGGACACAGATACGCAGTATTTT. It codes for CASSSAGTSWVGDTDTQYF.

The rearrangement joins TRBV3-1 to TRBJ1-5; possible D gene TRBD1, 6 bases. This CDR3 comprises 14 residues. CDR1 LGHDT and CDR2 YNNKEL come from the germline V gene (reference sequence). V lost 11 bases, J lost 2 bases, and 16 bases lay in between. The CDR3, as DNA: TGTGCCGTAGGGCAGGGACACGGCAATCAGCCCCAGCATTTT. This codes for CAVGQGHGNQPQHF.

There are a few counts of this clonotype. This chain joins TRBV10-2 and TRBJ2-2, with TRBD1 as a possible D gene (5 bases). This CDR3 region has 15 residues. Trimming took off 3 bases at V and 4 bases at J, with 12 bases between the two ends. CDR1 and CDR2 (germline): WSHSY, SAAADI. The CDR3 sequence is CASSDWGLSTGELFF. The CDR3 bases are TGCGCCAGCAGTGATTGGGGCCTTTCCACCGGGGAGCTGTTTTTT.

This sequence joins TRBV29-1 and TRBJ1-1, with D possibly being TRBD1 (5 bases). Looked up from germline, CDR1 is SQVTM and CDR2 is ANQGSEA. The CDR3 runs to 15 residues. V lost 5 bases and J lost 1, with 17 bases in between. This CDR3 is CSVLPWRGANTEAFF. As DNA, the CDR3 is TGCAGCGTTCTTCCTTGGAGAGGGGCGAACACTGAAGCTTTCTTT.

This clonotype was seen at least ten times. For the CDR3, the DNA is TGTGCCATCAGGGTCGGCACCGGGGAGCTGTTTTTT. This sequence encodes CAIRVGTGELFF. The rearrangement joins TRBV10-3 to TRBJ2-2; no definite D call. Germline CDR1 and CDR2: ENHRY and SYGVKD. The V end lost 6 bases, the J end lost 4 bases, and 6 bases lay between the germline ends. This CDR3 has 12 residues.

A few counts support this clonotype. This chain uses TRBV29-1 with TRBJ2-6, with D perhaps TRBD2 (5 bases). The length of the CDR3 is 13 residues. Germline values: CDR1 SQVTM, CDR2 ANQGSEA. The V and J ends lost 6 bases and 2 bases respectively, with 8 bases between them. The CDR3, as DNA: TGCAGCGTAAGGGAGACTGGGGCCAACGTCCTGACTTTC. The encoded protein is CSVRETGANVLTF.

This clonotype was counted a few times. The chain joins TRBV5-1 to TRBJ2-2, with 8 bases lining up with TRBD1. Germline values: CDR1 SGHRS, CDR2 YFSETQ. V was clipped by 0 bases and J by 2 bases; unmatched bases: 9. CDR3 length: 18 residues. The CDR3: CASSLVKEGTGNTGELFF. The DNA of the CDR3 is TGCGCCAGCAGCTTGGTAAAAGAAGGGACAGGAAACACCGGGGAGCTGTTTTTT.

Only a few counts were recorded for this clonotype. The gene calls are TRBV12-3 or TRBV12-4 and TRBJ2-7; 10 bases line up with TRBD1. J gave up 1 base and V 7 bases, and 4 bases lay outside the gene matches. This CDR3 region has 14 residues. CDR3 nucleotides: TGTGCCAGCAATTCGGACAGGGGGTCCTACGAGCAGTACTTC. Translating it yields CASNSDRGSYEQYF.